This T cell receptor beta chain was sequenced during a study of tumor-infiltrating lymphocytes in primary liver carcinoma. Study-level information: Each of the growths was stage T1-T3 N0M0, extending about 4.2 to 10 cm across. Overall study results and limits: Tumors carried a top-250-clone fraction significantly exceeding that of blood (p = 0.039). The study found tumor-adjacent and tumor-blood pairs overlapped less than tumor region pairs.

TCR beta cDNA came from about 0.45 ug total RNA, primed with a constant-region primer. Amplification in three nested multiplex PCR rounds with slightly modified ARM-PCR gave rise to TCR beta libraries. Two initial PCR rounds of around 9 cycles each paired TRBV1-TRBV30 forward primers with a C-beta reverse primer. MiXCR was run by TCRdb on the multiplex PCR reads, yielding one entry per CDR3 protein. The sample has about 120,000 distinct CDR3 sequences; around 70% are singletons. Co-extraction of both nucleic acids (RNA and DNA) used roughly 20-34 mg of unsorted bulk tissue. Surgeons resected the patients' primary liver carcinomas. In germline, CDR1 is WSHSY, CDR2 SAAADI. The CDR3 is made up of 15 amino acids. V dropped 5 bases and J dropped 3; count of bases not matched to a gene: 9. This clonotype turned up a few times. The antigen is unknown. Given a much more abundant clone one base away, this may be a read error.

Material for sequencing was tumor-adjacent normal liver tissue. The rearrangement joins TRBV10-2 to TRBJ2-5; 7 bases line up with TRBD1. The receptor's source is a woman aged 55-69 years with primary liver carcinoma and hepatitis B virus infection. Here the CDR3 DNA reads TGCGCCAGCAGTAACCTCGGGACAGATAAAGAGACCCAGTACTTC. Translation gives CASSNLGTDKETQYF.